Listed here are 13 T cell receptor beta chains from one sample, sequenced in a study of blood T cell repertoires in COVID-19. Produced via immunoSEQ multiplex PCR; TCRdb's table is partial and in-frame only. The data contain fewer than 200,000 clones, about 85% of them singletons. Source material: peripheral blood. The receptors stem from a man aged 55-75 years with active or convalescent COVID-19.

CDR3 in amino acids: CASSLVSGLETQYF. CDR3 in DNA: TGTGCCAGCAGCTTAGTCTCGGGATTGGAGACCCAGTACTTC. The chain has TRBV11-2 and TRBJ2-5; a possible D gene is TRBD2 (5 bases). V was trimmed by 1 base and J by 5 bases, leaving 11 bases between them. Germline values: CDR1 SGHAT, CDR2 FQNNGV. This CDR3 region has 14 residues. The full variable domain, rest sourced from reference TRBV11-2 and TRBJ2-5, is EAGVAQSPRYKIIEKRQSVAFWCNPISGHATLYWYQQILGQGPKLLIQFQNNGVVDDSQLPKDRFSAERLKGVDSTLKIQPAKLEDSAVYLCASSLVSGLETQYFGPGTRLLVL.

Concerning this clone: The identical CDR3 is also encoded by other nucleotide sequences in the sample. J is TRBJ1-2 and V is TRBV5-1; TRBD1 might be the D (6 bases). There are 13 residues in the CDR3. Germline V gene sequence: CDR1 SGHRS, CDR2 YFSETQ. The V and J ends lost 2 bases and 3 bases respectively, with 8 bases between them. The chain's CDR3 is CASSLGGDYGYTF. The DNA of the CDR3 is TGCGCCAGCAGCTTAGGGGGAGACTATGGCTACACCTTC.

The rearrangement links TRBV4-2 to TRBJ2-2, with 7 positions matching TRBD1. The germline V gene has CDR1 LGHNA and CDR2 YNFKEQ. Unmatched junction bases numbered 8, after V lost 0 bases and J lost 7 bases. CDR3 length: 16 amino acids. CDR3 sequence reads: CASSQDVAGGVGELFF. CDR3 nucleotide sequence: TGTGCCAGCAGCCAAGATGTTGCAGGGGGTGTCGGGGAGCTGTTTTTT.

V usage is TRBV11-2 and J usage is TRBJ2-3; D unclear. Germline lookup yields CDR1 SGHAT and CDR2 FQNNGV. V shed 2 bases and J shed 1 base, with 10 bases lying between them. CDR3 length: 15 residues. The CDR3 DNA reads as TGTGCCAGCAGCTTAACGCCTACCCGCACAGATACGCAGTATTTT. Its translation is CASSLTPTRTDTQYF.

J is TRBJ1-5 and V is TRBV7-9; D may be TRBD1 (5 bases). Trimming shortened V by 4 bases and J by 4 bases, and 14 bases separated the two germline ends. Per germline, CDR1 SEHNR and CDR2 FQNEAQ (reference sequence). This CDR3 spans 15 amino acids. The CDR3 sequence: CASSYEGTLNQPQHF. Here the CDR3 DNA reads TGTGCCAGCAGCTATGAGGGGACTTTAAATCAGCCCCAGCATTTT.

V gene TRBV6-5 combines with J gene TRBJ2-7, with 10 bases lining up with TRBD2. Germline V gene lookup returns CDR1 MNHEY and CDR2 SVGAGI. There are 15 residues in the CDR3. Trimming at V came to 6 bases and at J to 0 bases, leaving 5 bases not matched to a gene. CDR3 sequence reads: CASRVSGGSSYEQYF. DNA of the CDR3: TGTGCCAGCAGAGTTAGCGGGGGGAGCTCCTACGAGCAGTACTTC.

The rearrangement links TRBV5-1 to TRBJ1-2; D gene unclear. This CDR3 contains 13 residues. The V end was cut by 3 bases, the J end by 6 bases, with 12 bases between. Germline assignment: CDR1 SGHRS and CDR2 YFSETQ. CDR3 nucleotide sequence: TGCGCCAGCAGCTACCCCGGGTCTGATGGCTACACCTTC. Its protein is CASSYPGSDGYTF.

This clone showed up just once. The chain couples TRBV9 to TRBJ1-4; no clear D gene. Deletions cut 0 bases from V and 3 bases from J, with 6 bases between. The CDR3 is 14 amino acids. Germline CDR1 SGDLS, CDR2 YYNGEE. The CDR3 nucleotides are TGTGCCAGCAGCGTAGGAGTAGCTAATGAAAAACTGTTTTTT. It translates to CASSVGVANEKLFF.

The CDR3 region is CASSNRLQNEKLFF. The DNA of the CDR3 is TGTGCCAGCAGTAATCGACTCCAGAATGAAAAACTGTTTTTT. The chain combines TRBV6-5 with TRBJ1-4; D ambiguous. This CDR3 contains 14 residues. Germline V gene lookup returns CDR1 MNHEY and CDR2 SVGAGI. Between the trimmed V and J ends, which lost 5 bases and 5 bases, there was a span of 12 bases.

V usage is TRBV5-5 and J usage is TRBJ2-7; a weak D match, TRBD2 (6 bases). Germline lookup yields CDR1 SGHKS and CDR2 YYEKEE (reference sequence). The CDR3 runs 14 residues. With 0 bases removed from V and 5 bases from J, the gap between germline ends came to 12 bases. CDR3 sequence: CASSLAGGNNEQYF. The CDR3 coding sequence is TGTGCCAGCAGCTTGGCCGGAGGGAATAACGAGCAGTACTTC.

About this clone: The sample carries other DNA sequences with the same CDR3. The rearrangement uses TRBV4-1 and TRBJ1-2; the D gene is possibly TRBD1 (5 bases). The CDR3 runs to 14 residues. The germline CDR1 and CDR2 sequences are MGHRA and YSYEKL. The V end lost 1 base, the J end lost 4 bases, and 10 bases lay between the germline ends. CDR3 nucleotides: TGCGCCAGCAGCCAAGGAGGCGGGGGCTATGGCTACACCTTC. This codes for CASSQGGGGYGYTF.

This sequence joins TRBV19 and TRBJ2-7; TRBD1 matches at 8 bases. The germline V gene encodes CDR1 LNHDA and CDR2 SQIVND (reference sequence). V shed 3 bases and J 2 bases; nucleotides not matched to a gene: 6. The CDR3 spans 15 residues. DNA for the CDR3: TGTGCCAGTAGTATGGGACAGGCCATTACCTACGAGCAGTACTTC. This sequence encodes CASSMGQAITYEQYF.

The chain recombines TRBV7-2 with TRBJ2-7; a weak D match, TRBD2 (7 bases). CDR1 and CDR2 from the germline V gene are SGHTA and FQGNSA. The V and J ends lost 0 bases and 2 bases respectively, with 8 bases between them. This CDR3 spans 14 amino acids. The CDR3 sequence is CASSLAGGPYEQYF. CDR3 coding DNA: TGTGCCAGCAGCTTAGCGGGGGGGCCCTACGAGCAGTACTTC.